This TCR beta chain is drawn from a study of T cell changes during pregnancy in multiple sclerosis. This clone was observed once. The table came from immunoSEQ multiplex PCR; TCRdb's copy has only in-frame clones and leaves some out. The data hold roughly 52,000 clones, with 85% to 95% observed a single time. Germline values: CDR1 ENHRY, CDR2 SYGVKD. J gave up 7 bases and V 10 bases, and 13 bases lay outside the gene matches. The CDR3 runs 15 residues. Material: CD8+ T cells from peripheral blood mononuclear cells, obtained in the third trimester of pregnancy. This clonotype was obtained from a female donor with multiple sclerosis, enrolled in a pregnancy study. The chain recombines TRBV10-3 with TRBJ2-2; 9 nucleotides match TRBD1. This CDR3 is CASAWTGEQSGELFF. The CDR3 DNA sequence: TGTGCCAGTGCCTGGACAGGGGAGCAGAGCGGGGAGCTGTTTTTT.